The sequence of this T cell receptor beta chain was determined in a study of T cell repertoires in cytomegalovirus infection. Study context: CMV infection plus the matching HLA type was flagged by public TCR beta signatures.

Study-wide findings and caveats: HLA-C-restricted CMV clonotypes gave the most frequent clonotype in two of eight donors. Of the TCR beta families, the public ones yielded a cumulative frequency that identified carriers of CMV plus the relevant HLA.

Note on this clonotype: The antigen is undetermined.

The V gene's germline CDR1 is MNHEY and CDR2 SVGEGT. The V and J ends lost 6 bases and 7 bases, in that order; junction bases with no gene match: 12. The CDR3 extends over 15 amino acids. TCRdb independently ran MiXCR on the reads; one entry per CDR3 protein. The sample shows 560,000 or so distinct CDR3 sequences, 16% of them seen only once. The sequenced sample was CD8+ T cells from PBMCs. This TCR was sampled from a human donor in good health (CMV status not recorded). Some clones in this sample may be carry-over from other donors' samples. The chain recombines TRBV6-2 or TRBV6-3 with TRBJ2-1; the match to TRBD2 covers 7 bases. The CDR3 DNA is TGTGCCAGCAGCGACCTGGGGGGGTTTAGGAATGAGCAGTTCTTC. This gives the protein CASSDLGGFRNEQFF.